A selection of T cell receptor beta chains follows, all from one sample in a study of T cell responses to AZD1222 COVID-19 vaccine. The table came from immunoSEQ multiplex PCR; TCRdb's copy has only in-frame clones and leaves some out. The sample shows under 95,000 clones, roughly 87% of them seen only once. The specimen was peripheral blood, collected on day 0 of AZD1222 vaccination. These receptors were obtained from an adult in good health. CDR3s include the opening cysteine and the closing phenylalanine or tryptophan. D genes are given only for firm matches. Clone size appears in some rows only: once, few, many, or a class for an expanded clone.

d_call clone_size j_call cdr3_length v_call cdr3_aa cdr3_nt
TRBD1 - TRBJ2-2 18 TRBV24-1 CATSDASQTTGISGELFF TGTGCCACCAGTGACGCAAGCCAAACGACAGGGATAAGCGGGGAGCTGTTTTTT
- - TRBJ2-1 14 TRBV5-1 CASSFIRGVNEQFF TGCGCCAGCAGCTTTATTAGGGGCGTCAATGAGCAGTTCTTC
- - TRBJ1-1 15 TRBV5-1 CASSLTGIGYTEAFF TGCGCCAGCAGCTTGACAGGTATTGGTTACACTGAAGCTTTCTTT
TRBD1 - TRBJ2-2 16 TRBV5-1 CASRPTGTGGTGELFF TGCGCCAGCAGGCCAACCGGGACAGGGGGTACCGGGGAGCTGTTTTTT
- - TRBJ1-1 13 TRBV5-5 CASSPWDRGEAFF TGTGCCAGCAGCCCCTGGGACCGGGGGGAAGCTTTCTTT
- - TRBJ1-1 15 TRBV6-5 CAIAVRGTLNTEAFF TGTGCCATCGCCGTCCGGGGAACGTTGAACACTGAAGCTTTCTTT
- - TRBJ2-7 22 TRBV24-1 CATSDLQIRMGRIESEGFEQYF TGTGCCACCAGTGATTTGCAAATCCGCATGGGGAGAATTGAGTCCGAGGGATTCGAGCAGTACTTC
TRBD2 - TRBJ2-1 17 TRBV5-1 CASSFGKRGGGHYEQFF TGCGCCAGCAGCTTTGGCAAGCGGGGGGGCGGCCATTACGAGCAGTTCTTC
- - TRBJ2-5 13 TRBV29-1 CSVAGTSKETQYF TGCAGCGTCGCTGGGACATCTAAAGAGACCCAGTACTTC
TRBD2 - TRBJ2-3 19 TRBV3-1/TRBV3-2 CASSQEIGGGVFSTDTQYF TGTGCCAGCAGCCAAGAAATCGGGGGAGGGGTCTTTAGCACAGATACGCAGTATTTT
- - TRBJ1-2 14 TRBV6-5 CASSFPETGGGYTF TGTGCCAGCAGTTTCCCCGAAACAGGAGGCGGCTACACCTTC
- - TRBJ1-3 18 TRBV14 CASSQGRSGADSGNTIYF TGTGCCAGCAGCCAAGGGAGGTCAGGGGCAGACTCTGGAAACACCATATATTTT
- few TRBJ2-2 12 TRBV29-1 CSVFDLTGELFF TGCAGCGTTTTCGACCTAACCGGGGAGCTGTTTTTT
TRBD1 - TRBJ2-1 13 TRBV7-2 CASRGTGHHEQFF TGTGCCAGCAGGGGGACAGGGCATCATGAGCAGTTCTTC
- - TRBJ1-5 13 TRBV18 CASSPIKKKPQHF TGTGCCAGCTCACCAATTAAGAAAAAGCCCCAGCATTTT
TRBD1 - TRBJ1-5 14 TRBV7-2 CASSLGQGNQPQHF TGTGCCAGCAGCTTAGGACAGGGGAATCAGCCCCAGCATTTT
- - TRBJ1-5 14 TRBV6-5 CASSSKTGRQPQHF TGTGCCAGCAGTTCCAAGACAGGCCGGCAGCCCCAGCATTTT
TRBD2 - TRBJ2-3 13 TRBV6-5 CASRRGGGDTQYF TGTGCCAGCAGGCGGGGGGGCGGAGATACGCAGTATTTT
- - TRBJ1-1 16 TRBV5-1 CASSLAPKGEGTEAFF TGCGCCAGCAGCTTGGCCCCTAAGGGTGAGGGTACTGAAGCTTTCTTT
- - TRBJ1-1 13 TRBV2 CASKTAMNTEAFF TGTGCCAGCAAGACAGCTATGAACACTGAAGCTTTCTTT
TRBD1 - TRBJ1-2 12 TRBV6-5 CASRGQVYGYTF TGTGCCAGCAGGGGACAGGTCTATGGCTACACCTTC
TRBD2 - TRBJ2-1 14 TRBV3-1/TRBV3-2 CASASGSSYNEQFF TGTGCCAGCGCTAGCGGGAGCTCCTACAATGAGCAGTTCTTC
- - TRBJ1-2 13 TRBV3-1/TRBV3-2 CASSQRENYGYTF TGTGCCAGCAGCCAAAGGGAAAACTATGGCTACACCTTC
TRBD1 - TRBJ2-3 16 TRBV3-1/TRBV3-2 CASSQGWTGLTDTQYF TGTGCCAGCAGCCAAGGTTGGACAGGGCTCACAGATACGCAGTATTTT
- - TRBJ2-1 15 TRBV15 CATSKGETGRYEQFF TGTGCCACCAGCAAAGGGGAGACAGGGAGGTATGAGCAGTTCTTC
- once TRBJ2-1 13 TRBV9 CASSVRTGDEQFF TGTGCCAGCAGCGTGCGTACGGGGGATGAGCAGTTCTTC
- - TRBJ1-3 17 TRBV6-6 CASSQFRGGADGNTIYF TGTGCCAGCAGTCAATTTCGGGGAGGGGCTGATGGAAACACCATATATTTT
- - TRBJ2-5 14 TRBV7-9 CASSSGLAAETQYF TGTGCCAGCAGCTCAGGATTGGCCGCGGAGACCCAGTACTTC
- - TRBJ2-3 17 TRBV14 CASSQARRGLGTDTQYF TGTGCCAGCAGCCAAGCGAGAAGGGGCTTAGGGACAGATACGCAGTATTTT
TRBD1 - TRBJ1-3 21 TRBV23-1 CASSHVSPTTGSPFSGNTIYF TGCGCCAGCAGTCACGTATCCCCCACGACAGGGAGCCCCTTCTCTGGAAACACCATATATTTT
- - TRBJ1-2 13 TRBV6-1 CASSEAGFYGYTF TGTGCCAGCAGTGAAGCAGGATTCTATGGCTACACCTTC
- - TRBJ1-1 14 TRBV19 CASRVGAGNTEAFF TGTGCCAGTAGGGTAGGGGCTGGAAACACTGAAGCTTTCTTT
- - TRBJ1-2 13 TRBV5-1 CASSLTGIYGYTF TGCGCCAGCAGCTTAACAGGCATCTATGGCTACACCTTC
- - TRBJ1-5 16 TRBV2 CASRQLTTGSNQPQHF TGTGCCAGCAGACAACTGACCACAGGGAGCAATCAGCCCCAGCATTTT
TRBD2 - TRBJ2-7 15 TRBV9 CASSSGTSGGYEQYF TGTGCCAGCAGCTCAGGGACTAGCGGGGGTTACGAGCAGTACTTC
- - TRBJ1-6 15 TRBV2 CASSNPGTTNSPLHF TGTGCCAGCAGCAACCCCGGGACAACCAATTCACCCCTCCACTTT
- - TRBJ1-5 15 TRBV27 CASSLRNRPNQPQHF TGTGCCAGCAGTCTCCGGAACCGCCCAAATCAGCCCCAGCATTTT
TRBD1 once TRBJ1-2 11 TRBV20-1 CSLTGESGYTF TGCAGTCTGACAGGGGAGAGTGGCTACACCTTC
- - TRBJ2-7 11 TRBV7-8 CASSEHYEQYF TGTGCCAGCAGCGAGCACTACGAGCAGTACTTC
- - TRBJ1-2 15 TRBV5-5 CASSWRLEGGYGYTF TGTGCCAGCAGCTGGAGACTGGAAGGGGGATATGGCTACACCTTC
TRBD1 - TRBJ1-2 13 TRBV6-5 CASTEGTAYGYTF TGTGCCAGCACCGAAGGGACAGCCTATGGCTACACCTTC
- - TRBJ1-5 13 TRBV15 CATSASPSQPQHF TGTGCCACCAGCGCCTCCCCATCTCAGCCCCAGCATTTT
- - TRBJ2-5 15 TRBV15 CATSRDSDRRGTQYF TGTGCCACCAGCAGAGATTCCGACAGACGGGGGACCCAGTACTTC
- - TRBJ2-3 15 TRBV24-1 CATSDGQGLTDTQYF TGTGCCACCAGTGATGGCCAGGGTCTCACAGATACGCAGTATTTT
TRBD2 - TRBJ2-7 15 TRBV6-2/TRBV6-3 CASSGTSGPPYEQYF TGTGCCAGCAGTGGGACTAGCGGACCTCCCTACGAGCAGTACTTC
- - TRBJ2-5 16 TRBV21-1 CASSNIYGDREETQYF TGTGCCAGCAGCAATATCTACGGGGACAGGGAGGAGACCCAGTACTTC
TRBD2 once TRBJ2-7 19 TRBV7-8 CASSNRLAGGLVGSYEQYF TGTGCCAGCAGCAACCGACTAGCGGGAGGCCTAGTTGGCTCCTACGAGCAGTACTTC
- once TRBJ1-1 15 TRBV18 CASSPPGQGYTEAFF TGTGCCAGCTCTCCCCCCGGCCAAGGGTACACTGAAGCTTTCTTT
- once TRBJ2-2 13 TRBV5-4 CASSGAGSGELFF TGTGCCAGCAGCGGGGCGGGGTCCGGGGAGCTGTTTTTT
TRBD2 - TRBJ2-1 18 TRBV4-1 CASSPGLAGAVFYNEQFF TGCGCCAGCAGCCCGGGACTAGCGGGAGCGGTTTTCTACAATGAGCAGTTCTTC
- - TRBJ1-5 16 TRBV6-2/TRBV6-3 CASSYLVGGPDQPQHF TGTGCCAGCAGTTACCTAGTGGGGGGGCCCGATCAGCCCCAGCATTTT
- - TRBJ1-5 15 TRBV7-2 CASSLDAGRNQPQHF TGTGCCAGCAGCTTAGACGCAGGGCGCAATCAGCCCCAGCATTTT
- - TRBJ2-3 16 TRBV5-1 CASSLSGHTSTDTQYF TGCGCCAGCAGCTTGTCCGGACACACTAGCACAGATACGCAGTATTTT
TRBD2 - TRBJ2-1 16 TRBV24-1 CATSDSLAGVYNEQFF TGTGCCACCAGTGATTCCCTAGCGGGAGTCTACAATGAGCAGTTCTTC
- - TRBJ2-3 14 TRBV29-1 CSVDQGTGTDTQYF TGCAGCGTTGATCAGGGAACAGGCACAGATACGCAGTATTTT
- - TRBJ2-4 13 TRBV19 CASATGVRNIQYF TGTGCTTCCGCAACGGGAGTTCGAAACATTCAGTACTTC
- - TRBJ1-1 14 TRBV5-1 CASRVVEGGTEAFF TGCGCCAGCAGGGTGGTCGAGGGTGGCACTGAAGCTTTCTTT